The T cell receptor beta chain described here comes from a study of cytomegalovirus exposure and HLA in healthy donors. General study results and limits: Immune exposure information comprised only CMV serostatus. Other equally common chains were less clonally expanded than HLA-associated TCR beta chains, a later analysis showed. By a later analysis, the bulk of CMV-associated TCR beta chains appeared HLA-restricted. Reportedly, diagnosis of cytomegalovirus status by the classifier showed high specificity and sensitivity.

Germline lookup yields CDR1 SGHVS and CDR2 FNYEAQ. V was clipped by 6 bases and J by 5 bases, with 19 bases between them. CDR3 length equals 15 residues. About this clone: The antigen is unknown.

It was with 60 Vbeta and 13 Jbeta primers that the PCR ran. TCRdb's table, derived via immunoSEQ multiplex PCR, lists solely in-frame clones and lacks some. The sample shows some 140,000 clones, more than 75% of them seen only once. The chain couples TRBV7-6 to TRBJ2-5; possibly TRBD2 for D (6 bases). The material sequenced was PBMCs. The receptor's source is a man aged 30 to 39 in good health and CMV-seropositive. CDR3 DNA: TGTGCCAGCAGTCGGGGGTTTGGGCCGGGGGAGACCCAGTACTTC. It is translated as CASSRGFGPGETQYF. Together with reference TRBV7-6 and TRBJ2-5, the CDR3 gives the full variable domain: GAGVSQSPRYKVTKRGQDVALRCDPISGHVSLYWYRQALGQGPEFLTYFNYEAQQDKSGLPNDRFSAERPEGSISTLTIQRTEQRDSAMYRCASSRGFGPGETQYFGPGTRLLVL.